The 29 T cell receptor beta chains presented below share a single source sample, sequenced in a study of long-term antiretroviral therapy in people with HIV. The assay, immunoSEQ v3.0, was run at survey level. The method was immunoSEQ multiplex PCR; TCRdb's version includes in-frame clones alone and lacks a portion of them. The table records approximately 24,000 clones, 70% to 85% of them present only once. Specimen: unsorted PBMCs, collected 4.4 years after starting antiretroviral therapy. The receptor source for this set is a man under 40 with HIV.

This clone was picked up a small number of times. CDR3 nucleotide sequence: TGTGCCAGCAGTTACTCGACGGGGTTAGGCACTGAAGCTTTCTTT. Translating gives CASSYSTGLGTEAFF. V is TRBV6-5 and J is TRBJ1-1; no clear D gene. Germline V gene data show CDR1 as MNHEY and CDR2 as SVGAGI. Trimming removed 0 bases at V and 4 bases at J, with 12 bases between. The CDR3 runs to 15 residues.

This clone was counted a single time. The chain links TRBV9 to TRBJ2-5; 9 bases agree with TRBD2. Germline assignment: CDR1 SGDLS and CDR2 YYNGEE. V trimming: 2 bases; J trimming: 2 bases; junction bases outside the gene matches: 1. The CDR3 has 14 residues. CDR3 loop: CASSVSGGQETQYF. CDR3 bases: TGTGCCAGCAGCGTTAGCGGGGGTCAAGAGACCCAGTACTTC.

This clone has only a few counts. The chain carries TRBV27 and TRBJ1-1; D is ambiguous. CDR1 and CDR2 from the germline V gene are MNHEY and SMNVEV (reference sequence). The CDR3 runs 11 residues. Trimming stripped 9 bases from V and 5 bases from J, with 10 bases between. The CDR3 DNA follows: TGTGCCAGTCACACGAGTACTGAAGCTTTCTTT. Amino acids: CASHTSTEAFF.

The rearrangement links TRBV15 to TRBJ2-5; D is undetermined. The CDR3 has 15 amino acids. Trimming took off 1 base at V and 2 bases at J, with 11 bases between the two ends. Germline CDR1 reads LNHNV; CDR2 reads YYDKDF (reference sequence). The CDR3 protein is CATSRVPDGQETQYF. The CDR3 DNA follows: TGTGCCACCAGCAGAGTTCCGGACGGTCAAGAGACCCAGTACTTC.

The rearrangement links TRBV5-1 to TRBJ2-7, with D unclear. The CDR3 loop spans 13 amino acids. The germline CDR1 and CDR2 sequences are SGHRS and YFSETQ. Trimming took off 1 base at V and 7 bases at J, with 12 bases between the two ends. CDR3 amino acids: CASSLLTRGEQYF. Written as DNA, the CDR3 is TGCGCCAGCAGCTTGCTTACCCGTGGAGAGCAGTACTTC.

This clone was recorded once. This chain connects TRBV7-9 to TRBJ2-2; 12 nucleotides align to TRBD1. Germline loops: CDR1 SEHNR, CDR2 FQNEAQ (reference sequence). The CDR3 runs 16 residues. The V segment lost 5 bases and the J segment 5 bases; nucleotides outside the gene matches: 6. CDR3 residues: CASSPGTGGGTGELFF. CDR3 bases: TGTGCCAGCAGCCCTGGGACAGGGGGCGGTACCGGGGAGCTGTTTTTT.

V is TRBV7-9 and J is TRBJ2-7; 11 positions agree with TRBD1. J lost 3 bases, V lost 5 bases, and 9 bases had no gene match. The germline CDR1 and CDR2 sequences are SEHNR and FQNEAQ (reference sequence). CDR3 length: 16 amino acids. CDR3 DNA sequence: TGTGCCAGCAGCGTCGGGACAGGGGGAGCTATCTACGAGCAGTACTTC. Translated, it gives CASSVGTGGAIYEQYF.

The gene calls are TRBV19 and TRBJ2-2; 10 nucleotides align to TRBD1. After removal of 0 bases from V and 7 bases from J, the junction contained 11 bases not matched to a gene. Germline V gives CDR1 LNHDA, CDR2 SQIVND (reference sequence). The CDR3 is made up of 18 amino acids. The CDR3, as DNA: TGTGCCAGTAGTATAGACCTGGCGACAGGGGGCAATATCGGGGAGCTGTTTTTT. It codes for CASSIDLATGGNIGELFF.

The genes are TRBV6-5 and TRBJ1-1, with D hard to call. Germline CDR1 MNHEY, CDR2 SVGAGI. The V gene lost 2 bases and the J gene lost 4 bases, with 5 bases spanning the gap. The CDR3 is 12 amino acids. CDR3 nucleotide sequence: TGTGCCAGCAGTTACAAGGGCACTGAAGCTTTCTTT. Translation: CASSYKGTEAFF.

V is TRBV6-5 and J is TRBJ1-2; D perhaps matches TRBD1 (5 bases). V lost 6 bases, J lost 8 bases, and 13 bases lay in between. This CDR3 has 12 amino acids. Germline CDR1 is MNHEY and CDR2 is SVGAGI. In DNA, the CDR3 is TGTGCCAGCAGGGAGAGTGGGGGAGGCTACACCTTC. This codes for CASRESGGGYTF.

The chain links TRBV6-5 to TRBJ2-7; no firm D call. Germline V gene sequence: CDR1 MNHEY, CDR2 SVGAGI. The CDR3 sequence is 15 residues long. The V end lost 0 bases, the J end lost 4 bases, and 13 bases lay between the germline ends. CDR3 amino acids: CASSYSTDLGYEQYF. The DNA for the CDR3 is TGTGCCAGCAGTTACTCAACAGATCTGGGATACGAGCAGTACTTC.

The J gene is TRBJ2-1, the V gene TRBV18; no clear D gene. The CDR3 is made up of 15 amino acids. The V end was cut by 6 bases, the J end by 2 bases, with 14 bases between. Germline V gene sequence: CDR1 KGHSH, CDR2 LQKENI. In DNA form, the CDR3 reads TGTGCCAGCTCGCTTCTAACCCTACCCTACAATGAGCAGTTCTTC. This codes for CASSLLTLPYNEQFF.

The chain recombines TRBV11-3 with TRBJ2-2, with 9 bases fitting TRBD1. The germline gives CDR1 SGHNT, CDR2 YENEEA. The V gene end was trimmed by 6 bases and the J gene end by 7 bases; junction bases not matched to a gene: 6. The CDR3 runs to 14 residues. DNA for the CDR3: TGTGCCAGCAGTTTACAGGGGGCAGACGGGGAGCTGTTTTTT. Amino acid sequence: CASSLQGADGELFF.

This chain links TRBV6-6 with TRBJ1-4, with a weak D call TRBD1 (6 bases). V lost 6 bases and J 3 bases, leaving 11 bases between the germline ends. Germline V CDR1 and CDR2: MNHNY, SVGAGI (reference sequence). This CDR3 comprises 14 residues. CDR3 bases: TGTGCCAGCAGCCAAGACAGGTCTAATGAAAAACTGTTTTTT. It encodes CASSQDRSNEKLFF.

V is TRBV7-6 and J is TRBJ2-1; D possibly corresponds to TRBD2 (6 bases). The ends were cut back, 1 base at V and 7 bases at J, with 11 bases in the middle. CDR1 is SGHVS, CDR2 FNYEAQ, per germline. This CDR3 comprises 14 residues. The DNA of the CDR3 is TGTGCCAGCAGCTTAGGGAGCCTAGCGAATGAGCAGTTCTTC. It is translated as CASSLGSLANEQFF. The entire variable domain, with the rest obtained from reference TRBV7-6 and TRBJ2-1, is as follows: GAGVSQSPRYKVTKRGQDVALRCDPISGHVSLYWYRQALGQGPEFLTYFNYEAQQDKSGLPNDRFSAERPEGSISTLTIQRTEQRDSAMYRCASSLGSLANEQFFGPGTRLTVL.

The V gene is TRBV29-1, the J gene TRBJ2-1, with D maybe TRBD2 (5 bases). V was cut by 5 bases and J by 9 bases, with 8 bases left in between. Germline lookup yields CDR1 SQVTM and CDR2 ANQGSEA. This CDR3 has 10 amino acids. The CDR3: CSVTGFEQFF. The CDR3 region has the DNA TGCAGCGTTACGGGGTTTGAGCAGTTCTTC.

The chain employs TRBV11-2 and TRBJ2-3; 7 bases match TRBD2. V shed 7 bases and J 2 bases; nucleotides not matched to a gene: 18. The germline V gene encodes CDR1 SGHAT and CDR2 FQNNGV. The CDR3 contains 18 residues. CDR3 residues: CASTGGGLRGSYTDTQYF. The CDR3 region has the DNA TGTGCCAGCACCGGGGGAGGGTTGCGGGGGAGTTACACAGATACGCAGTATTTT.

This chain uses TRBV2 with TRBJ1-1; D is perhaps TRBD1 (5 bases). From germline, CDR1 is SNHLY and CDR2 FYNNEI. The CDR3 has 15 residues. The V gene lost 4 bases and the J gene lost 0 bases, with 12 bases spanning the gap. The CDR3 region has the DNA TGTGCCAGCAGTGGGGGGAGGAGGATGAACACTGAAGCTTTCTTT. Amino acid sequence: CASSGGRRMNTEAFF.

The chain recombines TRBV6-5 with TRBJ2-3; D might be TRBD1 (5 bases). Per germline, CDR1 MNHEY and CDR2 SVGAGI. The CDR3 totals 15 residues. V lost 3 bases, J lost 7 bases, and 17 bases lay in between. Here the CDR3 reads CASSYTRDLGHTQYF. The CDR3 DNA is TGTGCCAGCAGTTATACACGAGATTTGGGGCATACGCAGTATTTT.

The chain is built from TRBV11-3 and TRBJ2-2; tentative D call: TRBD2 (6 bases). Germline lookup yields CDR1 SGHNT and CDR2 YENEEA. The CDR3 is 15 residues long. Trimming removed 5 bases at V and 4 bases at J, with 14 bases between. This CDR3 is CASSAGGPSTGELFF. The CDR3 DNA reads as TGTGCCAGCAGCGCCGGAGGGCCGAGCACCGGGGAGCTGTTTTTT. Combining the CDR3 with reference TRBV11-3 and TRBJ2-2 gives the whole variable domain EAGVVQSPRYKIIEKKQPVAFWCNPISGHNTLYWYLQNLGQGPELLIRYENEEAVDDSQLPKDRFSAERLKGVDSTLKIQPAELGDSAVYLCASSAGGPSTGELFFGEGSRLTVL.

V is TRBV18 and J is TRBJ1-5; D is unclear. CDR1 KGHSH and CDR2 LQKENI come from the germline V gene. V was trimmed by 3 bases and J by 0 bases, leaving 3 bases between them. The CDR3 has 13 residues. The chain's CDR3 is CASSPGSNQPQHF. The CDR3 nucleotides read TGTGCCAGCTCACCGGGTAGCAATCAGCCCCAGCATTTT. Full variable domain (outside the CDR3, taken from reference TRBV18 and TRBJ1-5): NAGVMQNPRHLVRRRGQEARLRCSPMKGHSHVYWYRQLPEEGLKFMVYLQKENIIDESGMPKERFSAEFPKEGPSILRIQQVVRGDSAAYFCASSPGSNQPQHFGDGTRLSIL.

This clone has only one observation. The CDR3 loop is CASIWTGFPYEQYF. CDR3 DNA sequence: TGTGCCAGCATCTGGACAGGTTTCCCCTACGAGCAGTACTTC. The chain combines TRBV21-1 with TRBJ2-7; the table's D call TRBD1 went unverified against the DNA. TRBV21-1 is a known pseudogene. CDR3 length: 14 residues.

V usage is TRBV11-2 and J usage is TRBJ2-1; 14 positions match TRBD2. Trimming at V came to 4 bases and at J to 5 bases, leaving 7 bases not matched to a gene. Germline CDR1 and CDR2: SGHAT and FQNNGV. The CDR3 has 17 residues. The CDR3 sequence is CASSSWTSGGTNNEQFF. The CDR3 region has the DNA TGTGCCAGCAGCTCCTGGACTAGCGGGGGGACTAACAATGAGCAGTTCTTC.

The chain carries TRBV5-1 and TRBJ2-7, with TRBD2 matching 8 bases. Looked up from germline, CDR1 is SGHRS and CDR2 is YFSETQ. CDR3 length: 14 residues. Losses at the gene ends were 0 bases for V and 11 bases for J; bases not matched to a gene: 10. The CDR3 DNA reads TGCGCCAGCAGCTTGGGCAGCGGCACCGGGGGGGAGTACTTC. The encoded protein is CASSLGSGTGGEYF.

The chain couples TRBV27 to TRBJ2-1; 8 nucleotides agree with TRBD2. The CDR3 runs to 16 residues. CDR1 and CDR2 (germline): MNHEY, SMNVEV (reference sequence). Germline trimming cut 4 bases from V and 6 bases from J; bases unmatched to any gene: 11. CDR3 region: CASSSGGDLLFNEQFF. The CDR3, as DNA: TGTGCCAGCAGTTCGGGAGGGGACTTGTTGTTCAATGAGCAGTTCTTC.

The V and J genes are TRBV7-2 and TRBJ1-1, with D hard to call. The CDR3 has 15 residues. Trimming pared 0 bases from V and 7 bases from J, leaving 15 bases between. Germline values: CDR1 SGHTA, CDR2 FQGNSA. CDR3: CASSLAAGLTVEAFF. The CDR3 DNA follows: TGTGCCAGCAGCTTAGCGGCTGGACTGACCGTTGAAGCTTTCTTT. Together with reference TRBV7-2 and TRBJ1-1, the CDR3 gives the full variable domain: GAGVSQSPSNKVTEKGKDVELRCDPISGHTALYWYRQSLGQGLEFLIYFQGNSAPDKSGLPSDRFSAERTGGSVSTLTIQRTQQEDSAVYLCASSLAAGLTVEAFFGQGTRLTVV.

This clone has more than one count but fewer than ten. This chain uses TRBV7-6 with TRBJ2-7, with D unclear. Germline V gives CDR1 SGHVS, CDR2 FNYEAQ. V gave up 5 bases and J gave up 2 bases, with 13 bases separating them. The CDR3 extends over 14 amino acids. The CDR3 DNA reads TGTGCCAGCAGCCCTCGGTCAGGAGCCTACGAGCAGTACTTC. This codes for CASSPRSGAYEQYF.

V gene TRBV19 combines with J gene TRBJ2-1; 11 bases are shared with TRBD2. V dropped 8 bases and J dropped 8; count of bases not matched to a gene: 11. Germline V gene sequence: CDR1 LNHDA, CDR2 SQIVND (reference sequence). The CDR3 sequence is 15 residues long. CDR3 residues: CASSPLAGGTHEQFF. The CDR3 DNA reads as TGTGCCAGTTCCCCTCTAGCGGGAGGCACTCATGAGCAGTTCTTC.

V gene TRBV7-3 combines with J gene TRBJ2-1; no clear D gene. In germline, CDR1 is SGHTA, CDR2 FQGTGA. CDR3 length equals 14 residues. With 5 bases removed from V and 4 bases from J, the gap between germline ends came to 12 bases. Written as DNA, the CDR3 is TGTGCCAGCAGCCCCCAAGACGGATACAATGAGCAGTTCTTC. Protein product: CASSPQDGYNEQFF.